One sample yielded the 9 T cell receptor beta chains listed below, sequenced in a study of shared clonotypes between healthy human individuals. Positive CCR7 selection of CD45RO-negative cells yielded the naive CD8 cells, and terminally differentiated effector memory CD45RA+ cells were excluded. Sequencing used immunoSEQ multiplex PCR; TCRdb keeps in-frame clones, though not all of them. This table holds a few million clones, about 93% found once. The sequencing input was naive CD8+ T cells from PBMCs. Receptors originate from a man aged 18 to 30 in good health. Some clones in this sample may be carry-over from other donors' samples.

This sequence joins TRBV7-9 and TRBJ2-1; weak D call: TRBD1 (5 bases). Germline CDR1 is SEHNR and CDR2 is FQNEAQ (reference sequence). This CDR3 has 16 amino acids. Trimming pared 5 bases from V and 0 bases from J, leaving 14 bases between. The CDR3 DNA sequence: TGTGCCAGCAGCCCCGACAGATCGGGCTCCTACAATGAGCAGTTCTTC. Translated, it gives CASSPDRSGSYNEQFF.

The chain carries TRBV28 and TRBJ1-2, with D unclear. The ends were cut back, 3 bases at V and 3 bases at J, with 20 bases in the middle. The length of the CDR3 is 17 residues. Looked up from germline, CDR1 is MDHEN and CDR2 is SYDVKM. The CDR3: CASSLVPTLLIDYGYTF. CDR3 nucleotides: TGTGCCAGCAGTTTGGTCCCCACCCTCCTGATTGACTATGGCTACACCTTC.

The chain has TRBV5-1 and TRBJ2-7; 7 positions match TRBD2. Germline CDR1 SGHRS, CDR2 YFSETQ. V lost 3 bases and J lost 2; bases outside the gene matches: 5. CDR3 length: 14 residues. The CDR3 DNA reads as TGCGCCAGCAGCTACGGGACTACTACCTACGAGCAGTACTTC. Amino acids: CASSYGTTTYEQYF.

As to this clone: Other nucleotide sequences from this sample produce the same CDR3. The chain is built from TRBV27 and TRBJ2-7, with D uncertain. Germline CDR1 is MNHEY and CDR2 is SMNVEV (reference sequence). The CDR3 has 14 amino acids. Deletions cut 2 bases from V and 1 base from J, with 9 bases between. CDR3 sequence: CASSLGPKSYEQYF. DNA for the CDR3: TGTGCCAGCAGTTTAGGTCCCAAATCCTACGAGCAGTACTTC.

The V call is TRBV7-9, the J call TRBJ2-7; D may match TRBD1 or TRBD2 (5 bases each). This CDR3 comprises 16 residues. Per germline, CDR1 SEHNR and CDR2 FQNEAQ (reference sequence). Trimming cost V 2 bases and J 2 bases, with 16 bases left between them. This CDR3 is CASSLLTGTGAYEQYF. The CDR3 nucleotides read TGTGCCAGCAGCTTATTAACCGGGACGGGCGCCTACGAGCAGTACTTC.

V and J are TRBV4-2 and TRBJ1-1; no firm D call. CDR3 length equals 15 residues. Trimming left V 3 bases short and J 7 bases short, with 18 bases between. The germline V gene encodes CDR1 LGHNA and CDR2 YNFKEQ. The CDR3 DNA is TGTGCCAGCAGCCACACAAGATCGAGTTGGAGTGAAGCTTTCTTT. It is translated as CASSHTRSSWSEAFF.

The chain carries TRBV5-6 and TRBJ1-1; TRBD1 might be the D (6 bases). Trimming removed 3 bases from V and 7 bases from J, with 10 bases in between. The CDR3 covers 12 residues. In germline, CDR1 is SGHDT, CDR2 YYEEEE. The CDR3 protein is CASSSQGLEAFF. In DNA form, the CDR3 reads TGTGCCAGCAGCTCCCAGGGGCTTGAAGCTTTCTTT. Full variable domain (remainder filled in from reference TRBV5-6 and TRBJ1-1): DAGVTQSPTHLIKTRGQQVTLRCSPKSGHDTVSWYQQALGQGPQFIFQYYEEEERQRGNFPDRFSGHQFPNYSSELNVNALLLGDSALYLCASSSQGLEAFFGQGTRLTVV.

The chain has TRBV10-2 and TRBJ1-2; D perhaps matches TRBD1 (5 bases). The V gene lost 8 bases and the J gene lost 4 bases, with 11 bases spanning the gap. The length of the CDR3 is 12 residues. From germline, CDR1 is WSHSY and CDR2 SAAADI. CDR3 in DNA: TGCGCCAGCTCCCCAGGGCCCTATGGCTACACCTTC. It is translated as CASSPGPYGYTF.

V gene TRBV2 combines with J gene TRBJ2-3; weak D call: TRBD2 (6 bases). V lost 1 base and J lost 3, with 14 bases in between. This CDR3 is 16 amino acids long. Germline CDR1 reads SNHLY; CDR2 reads FYNNEI. In nucleotides, the CDR3 is TGTGCCAGCAGTGAAGGCCGGGAGAGGAGGACAGATACGCAGTATTTT. Translating gives CASSEGRERRTDTQYF.